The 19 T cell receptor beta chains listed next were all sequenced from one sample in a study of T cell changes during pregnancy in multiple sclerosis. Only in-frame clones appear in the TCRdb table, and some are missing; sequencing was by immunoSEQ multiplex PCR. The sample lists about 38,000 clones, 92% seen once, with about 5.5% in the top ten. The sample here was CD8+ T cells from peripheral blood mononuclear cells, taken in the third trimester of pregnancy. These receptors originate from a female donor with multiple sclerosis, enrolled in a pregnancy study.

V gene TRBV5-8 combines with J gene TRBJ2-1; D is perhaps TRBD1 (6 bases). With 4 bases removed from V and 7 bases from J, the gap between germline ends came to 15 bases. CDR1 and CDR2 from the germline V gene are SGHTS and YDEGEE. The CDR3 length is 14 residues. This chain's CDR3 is CASSPRTDSNEQFF. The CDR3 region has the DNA TGTGCCAGCAGCCCACGGACAGATTCGAATGAGCAGTTCTTC.

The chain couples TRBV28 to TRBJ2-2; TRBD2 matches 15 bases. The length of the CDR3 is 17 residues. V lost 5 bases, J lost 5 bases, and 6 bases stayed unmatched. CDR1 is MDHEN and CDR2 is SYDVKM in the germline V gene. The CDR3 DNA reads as TGTGCCAGCAGTCCACCCGGACTAGCGGGAGGGACCGGGGAGCTGTTTTTT. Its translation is CASSPPGLAGGTGELFF.

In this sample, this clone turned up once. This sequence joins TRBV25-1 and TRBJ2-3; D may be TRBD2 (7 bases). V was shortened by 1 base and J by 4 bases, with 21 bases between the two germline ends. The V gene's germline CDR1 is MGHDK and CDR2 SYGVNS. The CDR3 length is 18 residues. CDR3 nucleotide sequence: TGTGCCAGCAGTGAATGGGGGGGCTCCAGTTTTTTCCCAGATACGCAGTATTTT. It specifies CASSEWGGSSFFPDTQYF.

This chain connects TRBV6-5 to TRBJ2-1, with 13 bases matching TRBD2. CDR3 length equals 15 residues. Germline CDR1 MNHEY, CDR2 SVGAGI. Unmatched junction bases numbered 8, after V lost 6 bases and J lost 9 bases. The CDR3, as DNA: TGTGCCAGCAGCCTACTAGCGGGAGGGCACCTTGAGCAGTTCTTC. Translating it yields CASSLLAGGHLEQFF.

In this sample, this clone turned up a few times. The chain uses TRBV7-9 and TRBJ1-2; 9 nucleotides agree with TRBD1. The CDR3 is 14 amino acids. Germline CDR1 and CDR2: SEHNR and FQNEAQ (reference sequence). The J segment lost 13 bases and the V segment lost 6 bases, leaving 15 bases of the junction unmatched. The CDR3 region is CASRQQGAIGLGTF. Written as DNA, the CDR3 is TGTGCCAGCAGGCAACAGGGGGCGATTGGTCTGGGCACCTTC.

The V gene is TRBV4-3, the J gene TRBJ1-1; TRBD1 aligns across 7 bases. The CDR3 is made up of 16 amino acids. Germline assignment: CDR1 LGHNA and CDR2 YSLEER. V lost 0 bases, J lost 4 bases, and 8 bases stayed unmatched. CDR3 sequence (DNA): TGCGCCAGCAGCCAAGATTCCCGGACAGGTGTCACTGAAGCTTTCTTT. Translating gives CASSQDSRTGVTEAFF.

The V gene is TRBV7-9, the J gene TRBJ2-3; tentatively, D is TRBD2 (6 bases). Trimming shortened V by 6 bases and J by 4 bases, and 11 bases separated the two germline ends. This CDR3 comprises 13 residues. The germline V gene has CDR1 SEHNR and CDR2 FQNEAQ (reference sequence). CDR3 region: CASRGGYPDTQYF. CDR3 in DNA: TGTGCCAGCAGAGGAGGGTACCCAGATACGCAGTATTTT.

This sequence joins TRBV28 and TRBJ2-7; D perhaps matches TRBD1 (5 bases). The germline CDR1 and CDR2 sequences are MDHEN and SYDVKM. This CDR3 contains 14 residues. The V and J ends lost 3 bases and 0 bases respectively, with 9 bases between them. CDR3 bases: TGTGCCAGCAGTTTCTGGCAGGGCTCCTACGAGCAGTACTTC. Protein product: CASSFWQGSYEQYF.

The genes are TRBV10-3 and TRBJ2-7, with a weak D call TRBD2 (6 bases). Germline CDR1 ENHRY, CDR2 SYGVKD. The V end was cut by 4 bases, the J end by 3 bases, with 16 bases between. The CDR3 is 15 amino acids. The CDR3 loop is CAISGGQEGYYEQYF. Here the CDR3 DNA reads TGTGCCATCAGTGGCGGGCAGGAGGGGTACTACGAGCAGTACTTC.

The CDR3 DNA follows: TGTGCCAGCAGTGCTTTAGCGGGAGGGCCTAGTGAGCAGTTCTTC. This translates into CASSALAGGPSEQFF. The gene calls are TRBV2 and TRBJ2-1; 11 positions agree with TRBD2. Trimming at V came to 4 bases and at J to 9 bases, leaving 8 bases not matched to a gene. This CDR3 contains 15 residues. Germline V lookup: CDR1 SNHLY, CDR2 FYNNEI.

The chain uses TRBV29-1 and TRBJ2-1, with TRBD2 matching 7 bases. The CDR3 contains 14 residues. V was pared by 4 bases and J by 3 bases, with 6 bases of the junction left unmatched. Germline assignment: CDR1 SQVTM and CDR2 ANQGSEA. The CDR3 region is CSVGRAGDYNEQFF. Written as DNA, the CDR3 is TGCAGCGTTGGGCGGGCGGGAGACTACAATGAGCAGTTCTTC.

CDR3 protein: CASSLGGGLVGSEQYF. The CDR3 DNA sequence: TGTGCCAGCAGCCTCGGGGGGGGACTAGTTGGTAGCGAGCAGTACTTC. V is TRBV9 and J is TRBJ2-7, with 8 bases fitting TRBD2. CDR1 is SGDLS, CDR2 YYNGEE, per germline. V trimming: 4 bases; J trimming: 6 bases; junction bases outside the gene matches: 15. This CDR3 has 16 residues. The full variable domain, in which reference TRBV9 and TRBJ2-7 provide the parts outside the CDR3, is DSGVTQTPKHLITATGQRVTLRCSPRSGDLSVYWYQQSLDQGLQFLIQYYNGEERAKGNILERFSAQQFPDLHSELNLSSLELGDSALYFCASSLGGGLVGSEQYFGPGTRLTVT.

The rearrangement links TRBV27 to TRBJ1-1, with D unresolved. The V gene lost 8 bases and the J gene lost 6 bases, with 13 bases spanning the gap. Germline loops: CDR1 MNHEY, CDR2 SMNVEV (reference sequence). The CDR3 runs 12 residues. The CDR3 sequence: CASQGVGPEAFF. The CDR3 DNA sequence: TGTGCCAGCCAAGGAGTGGGTCCTGAAGCTTTCTTT.

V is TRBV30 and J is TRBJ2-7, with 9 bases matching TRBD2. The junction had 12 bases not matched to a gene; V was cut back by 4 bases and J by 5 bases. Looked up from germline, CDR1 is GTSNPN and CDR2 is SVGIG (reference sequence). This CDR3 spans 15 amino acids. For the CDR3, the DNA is TGTGCCTGGACTAGCGGGACCCAGACTTGGAACGAGCAGTACTTC. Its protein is CAWTSGTQTWNEQYF.

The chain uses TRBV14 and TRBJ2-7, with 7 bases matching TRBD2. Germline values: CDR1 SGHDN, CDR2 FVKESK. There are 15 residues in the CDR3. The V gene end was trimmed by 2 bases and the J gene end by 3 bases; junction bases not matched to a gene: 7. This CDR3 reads CASSQREAPLYEQYF. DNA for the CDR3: TGTGCCAGCAGCCAACGGGAGGCCCCCCTCTACGAGCAGTACTTC.

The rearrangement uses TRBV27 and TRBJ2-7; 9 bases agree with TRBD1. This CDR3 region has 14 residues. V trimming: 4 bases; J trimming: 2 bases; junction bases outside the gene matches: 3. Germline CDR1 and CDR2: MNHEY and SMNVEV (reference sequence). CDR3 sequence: CASSSGQGAYEQYF. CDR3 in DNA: TGTGCCAGCAGTTCGGGACAGGGAGCCTACGAGCAGTACTTC.

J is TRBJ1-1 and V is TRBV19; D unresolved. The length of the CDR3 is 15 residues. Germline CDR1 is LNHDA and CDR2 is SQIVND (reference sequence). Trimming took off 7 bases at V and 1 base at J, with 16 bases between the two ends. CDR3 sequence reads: CASTSIGGKNTEAFF. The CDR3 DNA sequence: TGTGCCAGTACCTCTATAGGCGGAAAGAACACTGAAGCTTTCTTT.

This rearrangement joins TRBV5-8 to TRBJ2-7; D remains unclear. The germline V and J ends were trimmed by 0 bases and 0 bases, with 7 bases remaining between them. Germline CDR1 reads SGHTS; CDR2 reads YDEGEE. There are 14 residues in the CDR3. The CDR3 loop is CASSLALSSYEQYF. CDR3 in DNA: TGTGCCAGCAGCTTGGCTTTGAGCTCCTACGAGCAGTACTTC.

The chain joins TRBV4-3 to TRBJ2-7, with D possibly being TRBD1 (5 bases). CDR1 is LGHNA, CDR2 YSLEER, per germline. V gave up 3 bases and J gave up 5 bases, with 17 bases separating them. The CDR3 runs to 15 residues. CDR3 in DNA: TGCGCCAGCAGCCACGGGTTTAAAGGGGAAGACGAGCAGTACTTC. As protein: CASSHGFKGEDEQYF.